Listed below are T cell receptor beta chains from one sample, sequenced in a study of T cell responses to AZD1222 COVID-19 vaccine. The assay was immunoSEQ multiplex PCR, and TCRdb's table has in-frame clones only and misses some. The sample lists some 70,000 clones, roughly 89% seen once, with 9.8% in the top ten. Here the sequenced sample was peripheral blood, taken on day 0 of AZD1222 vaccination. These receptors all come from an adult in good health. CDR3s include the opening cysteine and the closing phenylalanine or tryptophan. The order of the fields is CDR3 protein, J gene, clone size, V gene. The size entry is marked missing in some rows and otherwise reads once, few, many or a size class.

CASSFSVNTEAFF TRBJ1-1 NA TRBV5-6
CAWSRSGVPEAFF TRBJ1-1 NA TRBV30
CASSLPSGGGEQYF TRBJ2-7 NA TRBV3-1/TRBV3-2
CASSSGGATDTQYF TRBJ2-3 NA TRBV6-5
CASSIQGHTGELFF TRBJ2-2 NA TRBV19
CASSYSRHRGQPQHF TRBJ1-5 NA TRBV6-5
CASSPPGSTEELFF TRBJ2-2 NA TRBV18
CASRSGLAGGRDTQYF TRBJ2-3 NA TRBV2
CASSSDYEQYF TRBJ2-7 NA TRBV5-1
CASSLGGATNEQYF TRBJ2-7 NA TRBV7-2
CASSEVQETEAFF TRBJ1-1 few TRBV6-1
CASSPGLQMGETQYF TRBJ2-5 NA TRBV4-2
CASSLGSTDTQYF TRBJ2-3 NA TRBV7-9
CASSQGWAGDADTQYF TRBJ2-3 NA TRBV4-3
CASSSWTGGHQPQHF TRBJ1-5 many TRBV5-8
CASSNKEGQGARDQPQHF TRBJ1-5 NA TRBV21-1
CASEYPERYGYTF TRBJ1-2 few TRBV28
CATSAPNGWQLFF TRBJ2-2 NA TRBV24-1
CASSDAGTLSYEQYF TRBJ2-7 NA TRBV2
CASSEGQGPGYGYTF TRBJ1-2 NA TRBV6-5
CASSLPQAASGNTIYF TRBJ1-3 NA TRBV28
CASSRTRGELFF TRBJ2-2 NA TRBV21-1
CASSAGADGANVLTF TRBJ2-6 NA TRBV5-1
CASSQEPGWNTEAFF TRBJ1-1 NA TRBV3-1/TRBV3-2
CSATQGYGYTF TRBJ1-2 NA TRBV20-1
CASSQEASGGPFRTDTQYF TRBJ2-3 NA TRBV4-2
CASSFQGGSTEAFF TRBJ1-1 NA TRBV9
CASSAQGRNEKLFF TRBJ1-4 NA TRBV9
CASSFWQGGRVYEQYF TRBJ2-7 NA TRBV7-9
CASSPQTGGTEAFF TRBJ1-1 once TRBV7-9
CATSGGQGGSIQPQHF TRBJ1-5 NA TRBV24-1
CASSLSLGFSGELFF TRBJ2-2 few TRBV7-9
CAWSVREQGPQHF TRBJ1-5 NA TRBV30
CASSPGTGSYNEQFF TRBJ2-1 NA TRBV27
CARGGAYGVNEQYF TRBJ2-7 NA TRBV28
CASDPGTGSREQFF TRBJ2-1 NA TRBV2
CASSQTSGNEQFF TRBJ2-1 NA TRBV7-2
CASSTYRTGESSYNEQFF TRBJ2-1 NA TRBV7-8
CASSIAEGLGHTF TRBJ1-2 NA TRBV19
CASSPRRGGATDTQYF TRBJ2-3 NA TRBV7-6
CASSLGGGGQPQHF TRBJ1-5 NA TRBV5-5
CASSLGGGGVRKEQFF TRBJ2-1 few TRBV7-2